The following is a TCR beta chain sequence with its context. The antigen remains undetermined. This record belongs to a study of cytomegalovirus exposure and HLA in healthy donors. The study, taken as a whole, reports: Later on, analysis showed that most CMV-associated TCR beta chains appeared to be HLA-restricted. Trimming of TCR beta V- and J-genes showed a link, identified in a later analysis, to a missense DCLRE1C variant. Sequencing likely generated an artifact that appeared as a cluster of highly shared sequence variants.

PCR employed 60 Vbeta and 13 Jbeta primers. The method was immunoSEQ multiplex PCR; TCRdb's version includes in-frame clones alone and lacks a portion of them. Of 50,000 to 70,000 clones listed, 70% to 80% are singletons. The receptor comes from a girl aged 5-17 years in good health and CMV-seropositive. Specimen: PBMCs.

The CDR3 spells CASKPGVGGYTF. In nucleotides, the CDR3 is TGCGCCAGCAAGCCGGGGGTGGGGGGCTACACCTTC. The chain joins TRBV4-1 to TRBJ1-2, with TRBD1 as a possible D gene (5 bases). Trimming pared 7 bases from V and 8 bases from J, leaving 14 bases between. In germline, CDR1 is MGHRA, CDR2 YSYEKL. There are 12 residues in the CDR3.